The present TCR beta chain was sequenced within a study of T cells in women clearing cervical HPV infection. About the research overall: Case blood was drawn when the lesion was first found; control blood after infection became undetectable.

Sequenced by immunoSEQ multiplex PCR; TCRdb stores in-frame clones only, minus some. The sample table includes 40,000 to 55,000 clones. The sequence derives from a woman between 18 and 70 years old with a cervical HPV16 infection that either progressed to CIN3+ or cleared (not recorded which). The sequenced material came from blood buffy coat.

This CDR3 is CASSYRVRGTQYF. The part of the CDR3 DNA that was read is TGTGCCAGCAGTTACAGGGTCAGAGGTACG. The chain uses TRBV6-2 or TRBV6-3 and TRBJ2-3; D not resolved. The read halts 3 residues ahead of the CDR3 end, with the missing end drawn from the germline J gene. Germline V gene lookup returns CDR1 MNHEY and CDR2 SVGEGT. The CDR3 totals 13 residues. Deletions cut 2 bases from V and 8 bases from J, with 11 bases between.